Below are 19 T cell receptor beta chains sequenced from a single sample in a study of blood T cell repertoires in COVID-19. Generated by immunoSEQ multiplex PCR, the TCRdb table keeps only in-frame clones and is missing some. The table includes approximately 210,000 clones, 82% detected once. Source material: PBMCs or T cells enriched from blood (not recorded which). All receptors derive from a man aged 40-55 years who had recovered from COVID-19.

V usage is TRBV11-3 and J usage is TRBJ2-3, with TRBD1 matching over 9 bases. This CDR3 spans 15 amino acids. J was trimmed by 2 bases and V by 5 bases; bases with no gene match: 5. CDR1 is SGHNT and CDR2 is YENEEA in the germline V gene. CDR3 residues: CASSRTGEVTDTQYF. The CDR3 DNA is TGTGCCAGCAGCCGGACAGGGGAGGTCACAGATACGCAGTATTTT.

V and J are TRBV7-2 and TRBJ2-5; D is perhaps TRBD2 (6 bases). V was trimmed by 5 bases and J by 2 bases, leaving 12 bases between them. The germline CDR1 and CDR2 sequences are SGHTA and FQGNSA. The CDR3 is made up of 14 amino acids. DNA for the CDR3: TGTGCCAGCAGCCTGCAAGGGACTCAAGAGACCCAGTACTTC. This translates into CASSLQGTQETQYF.

This chain connects TRBV28 to TRBJ1-6, with TRBD1 matching over 7 bases. This CDR3 spans 16 amino acids. Germline-derived CDR1 and CDR2 are MDHEN and SYDVKM. Trimming took 3 bases from V and 10 from J; bases not matched to a gene: 12. Here the CDR3 reads CASSFVVNRGDSPLHF. Written as DNA, the CDR3 is TGTGCCAGCAGTTTCGTCGTTAACAGGGGCGACTCACCCCTCCACTTT.

This sequence joins TRBV5-6 and TRBJ2-7; TRBD1 matches 9 bases. This CDR3 comprises 14 residues. The ends lost 0 bases at V and 4 bases at J; junction bases unmatched: 2. From germline, CDR1 is SGHDT and CDR2 YYEEEE. CDR3 coding DNA: TGTGCCAGCAGCTTGGACAGGGGGCGATACGAGCAGTACTTC. As protein: CASSLDRGRYEQYF. The whole variable domain, filled in from reference TRBV5-6 and TRBJ2-7, reads DAGVTQSPTHLIKTRGQQVTLRCSPKSGHDTVSWYQQALGQGPQFIFQYYEEEERQRGNFPDRFSGHQFPNYSSELNVNALLLGDSALYLCASSLDRGRYEQYFGPGTRLTVT.

This chain uses TRBV6-4 with TRBJ2-1, with 9 nucleotides matching TRBD2. Germline CDR1 is MRHNA and CDR2 is SNTAGT. The CDR3 is 15 residues long. V lost 10 bases and J lost 7; bases outside the gene matches: 14. The CDR3 is CATRAAGGPWNEQFF. The CDR3 DNA reads as TGTGCCACCAGGGCGGCGGGAGGGCCCTGGAATGAGCAGTTCTTC.

The CDR3 is CASSIPGLAGVQSYNEQFF. CDR3 nucleotides: TGTGCCAGCAGTATTCCGGGACTAGCGGGGGTGCAGTCCTACAATGAGCAGTTCTTC. This chain uses TRBV27 with TRBJ2-1, with 14 bases lining up with TRBD2. V gave up 5 bases and J gave up 1 base; unmatched junction bases: 10. CDR3 length: 19 residues. Germline CDR1 reads MNHEY; CDR2 reads SMNVEV (reference sequence).

The chain carries TRBV5-1 and TRBJ2-7, with 9 positions matching TRBD2. This CDR3 is built from 15 residues. Per germline, CDR1 SGHRS and CDR2 YFSETQ. V gave up 2 bases and J gave up 0 bases; unmatched junction bases: 3. The CDR3 DNA is TGCGCCAGCAGCTTCGCGACTAGCGGCTCCTACGAGCAGTACTTC. Residues: CASSFATSGSYEQYF.

The chain is built from TRBV24-1 and TRBJ2-1; 7 nucleotides match TRBD1. With 3 bases clipped from V and 4 bases from J, the junction kept 2 bases outside the gene matches. Looked up from germline, CDR1 is KGHDR and CDR2 is SFDVKD. The CDR3 is 14 amino acids. The CDR3 coding sequence is TGTGCCACCAGTGATCAGGGGGATTACAATGAGCAGTTCTTC. It is translated as CATSDQGDYNEQFF.

This sequence joins TRBV5-1 and TRBJ2-1; unclear D gene. The CDR3 loop spans 12 amino acids. Germline V CDR1 and CDR2: SGHRS, YFSETQ. With 4 bases removed from V and 10 bases from J, the gap between germline ends came to 12 bases. CDR3 nucleotide sequence: TGCGCCAGCAGCGAACCTCTGGGCGAGCAGTTCTTC. Translating gives CASSEPLGEQFF.

CDR3 sequence (DNA): TGTGCCAGCAGTACTTCCGGGACAGGGGAAGGAGGCTACACCTTC. Its protein product is CASSTSGTGEGGYTF. The chain is built from TRBV28 and TRBJ1-2; 10 bases are shared with TRBD1. J was trimmed by 8 bases and V by 5 bases; bases with no gene match: 11. The CDR3 has 15 amino acids. CDR1 is MDHEN, CDR2 SYDVKM, per germline.

The V call is TRBV28, the J call TRBJ2-1; 8 bases map to TRBD2. Germline V gene lookup returns CDR1 MDHEN and CDR2 SYDVKM. Losses at the gene ends were 5 bases for V and 6 bases for J; bases not matched to a gene: 3. The CDR3 is 13 residues long. CDR3 nucleotide sequence: TGTGCCAGCAGTCCCGGGGGGGGCAATGAGCAGTTCTTC. It translates to CASSPGGGNEQFF.

V usage is TRBV5-1 and J usage is TRBJ1-1; D is perhaps TRBD1 (5 bases). The V gene's germline CDR1 is SGHRS and CDR2 YFSETQ. The length of the CDR3 is 14 residues. Trimming took 5 bases from V and 3 from J, leaving 14 bases between them. This CDR3 is CASRSPGMDTEAFF. The CDR3 DNA reads as TGCGCCAGCAGGAGCCCAGGGATGGACACTGAAGCTTTCTTT.

This clone was picked up one time. J is TRBJ1-1 and V is TRBV11-2; tentative D call: TRBD1 (5 bases). CDR3 length equals 13 residues. V was clipped by 7 bases and J by 1 base, with 10 bases between them. From germline, CDR1 is SGHAT and CDR2 FQNNGV. Here the CDR3 DNA reads TGTGCCAGCATCGCCGGGGGGAACACTGAAGCTTTCTTT. Its translation is CASIAGGNTEAFF.

The CDR3 sequence: CASSGRLAGLGELFF. In nucleotides, the CDR3 is TGTGCCAGCAGTGGGAGGCTAGCGGGGCTCGGGGAGCTGTTTTTT. This chain uses TRBV2 with TRBJ2-2, with 9 bases matching TRBD2. J lost 7 bases, V lost 4 bases, and 7 bases had no gene match. Germline-derived CDR1 and CDR2 are SNHLY and FYNNEI. This CDR3 comprises 15 residues. Using reference TRBV2 and TRBJ2-2 for the parts outside the CDR3, the full variable domain is EPEVTQTPSHQVTQMGQEVILRCVPISNHLYFYWYRQILGQKVEFLVSFYNNEISEKSEIFDDQFSVERPDGSNFTLKIRSTKLEDSAMYFCASSGRLAGLGELFFGEGSRLTVL.

The genes are TRBV2 and TRBJ1-5, with 10 bases matching TRBD1. V was pared by 5 bases and J by 9 bases, with 7 bases of the junction left unmatched. This CDR3 has 14 residues. In germline, CDR1 is SNHLY, CDR2 FYNNEI. CDR3 amino acids: CASSPGQGVWPQHF. CDR3 coding DNA: TGTGCCAGCAGTCCAGGACAGGGGGTTTGGCCCCAGCATTTT.

The chain employs TRBV23-1 and TRBJ2-7; D ambiguous. TRBV23-1 is given ORF status, its function remaining uncertain. V lost 0 bases to trimming and J lost 4 bases, with 10 bases between them. The CDR3 covers 14 residues. The CDR3 DNA reads TGCGCCAGCAGTCAATCGGCCTCACCTTACGAGCAGTACTTC. As protein: CASSQSASPYEQYF.

V is TRBV5-1 and J is TRBJ1-6; 8 bases map to TRBD1. CDR1 is SGHRS, CDR2 YFSETQ, per germline. The CDR3 has 15 residues. The V and J ends lost 3 bases and 3 bases, in that order; junction bases with no gene match: 2. CDR3 in DNA: TGCGCCAGCAGCTCCGGACAGGGCTATAATTCACCCCTCCACTTT. Its translation: CASSSGQGYNSPLHF. The full variable domain, with the rest looked up from reference TRBV5-1 and TRBJ1-6, is KAGVTQTPRYLIKTRGQQVTLSCSPISGHRSVSWYQQTPGQGLQFLFEYFSETQRNKGNFPGRFSGRQFSNSRSEMNVSTLELGDSALYLCASSSGQGYNSPLHFGNGTRLTVT.

The chain combines TRBV19 with TRBJ2-1, with 11 bases matching TRBD1. CDR1 LNHDA and CDR2 SQIVND come from the germline V gene (reference sequence). The CDR3 runs to 17 residues. J was trimmed by 4 bases and V by 4 bases; bases with no gene match: 9. CDR3 nucleotide sequence: TGTGCCAGTAGTAAACCCCTGGACAGGGGGCGATACAATGAGCAGTTCTTC. It is translated as CASSKPLDRGRYNEQFF.

This clone was picked up one time. The V gene is TRBV5-4, the J gene TRBJ1-2; maybe TRBD1 (6 bases). Germline CDR1 and CDR2: SGHNT and YYREEE (reference sequence). CDR3 length: 15 amino acids. The ends were cut back, 4 bases at V and 0 bases at J, with 13 bases in the middle. The CDR3 DNA reads as TGTGCCAGCAGCCTCGGGACACCTTCTAACTATGGCTACACCTTC. Amino acid sequence: CASSLGTPSNYGYTF.